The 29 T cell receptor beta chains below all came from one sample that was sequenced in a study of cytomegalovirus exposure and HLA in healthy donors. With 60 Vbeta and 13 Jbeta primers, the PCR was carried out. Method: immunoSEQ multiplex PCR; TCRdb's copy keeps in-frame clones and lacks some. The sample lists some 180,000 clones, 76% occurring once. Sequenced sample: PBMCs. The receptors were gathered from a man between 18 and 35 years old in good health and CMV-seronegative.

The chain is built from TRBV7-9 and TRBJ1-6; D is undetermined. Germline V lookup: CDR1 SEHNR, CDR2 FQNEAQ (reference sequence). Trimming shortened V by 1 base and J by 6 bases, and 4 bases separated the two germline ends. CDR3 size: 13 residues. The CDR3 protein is CASSLGGNSPLHF. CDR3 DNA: TGTGCCAGCAGCTTAGGCGGTAATTCACCCCTCCACTTT.

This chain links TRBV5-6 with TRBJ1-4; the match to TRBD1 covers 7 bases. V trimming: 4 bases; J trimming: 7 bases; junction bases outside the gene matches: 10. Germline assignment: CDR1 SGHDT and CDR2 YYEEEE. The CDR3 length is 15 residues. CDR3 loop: CASSPRGVGREKLFF. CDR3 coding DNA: TGTGCCAGCAGCCCCAGGGGGGTAGGGCGTGAAAAACTGTTTTTT.

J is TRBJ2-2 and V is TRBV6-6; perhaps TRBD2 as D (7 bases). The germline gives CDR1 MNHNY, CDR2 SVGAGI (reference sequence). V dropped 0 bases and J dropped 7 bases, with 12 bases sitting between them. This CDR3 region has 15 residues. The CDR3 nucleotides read TGTGCCAGCAGTTACTCAAGGGGGGAGGGCGGGGAGCTGTTTTTT. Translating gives CASSYSRGEGGELFF.

CDR3 sequence: CASSSDRTRSGNTIYF. CDR3 sequence (DNA): TGTGCCAGCAGCTCTGACAGGACCCGCTCTGGAAACACCATATATTTT. The chain links TRBV5-6 to TRBJ1-3, with D possibly TRBD1 on 6 matching bases. Germline V gene lookup returns CDR1 SGHDT and CDR2 YYEEEE. CDR3 length equals 16 residues. Trimming took 3 bases from V and 0 from J, leaving 13 bases between them. Looking up the rest from reference TRBV5-6 and TRBJ1-3 gives the full variable domain: DAGVTQSPTHLIKTRGQQVTLRCSPKSGHDTVSWYQQALGQGPQFIFQYYEEEERQRGNFPDRFSGHQFPNYSSELNVNALLLGDSALYLCASSSDRTRSGNTIYFGEGSWLTVV.

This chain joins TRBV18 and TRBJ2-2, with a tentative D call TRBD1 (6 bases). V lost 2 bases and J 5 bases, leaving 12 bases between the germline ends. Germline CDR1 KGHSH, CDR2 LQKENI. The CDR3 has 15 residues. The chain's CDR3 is CASSPSQGMTGELFF. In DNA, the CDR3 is TGTGCCAGCTCACCAAGTCAGGGGATGACCGGGGAGCTGTTTTTT. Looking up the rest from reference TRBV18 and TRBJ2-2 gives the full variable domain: NAGVMQNPRHLVRRRGQEARLRCSPMKGHSHVYWYRQLPEEGLKFMVYLQKENIIDESGMPKERFSAEFPKEGPSILRIQQVVRGDSAAYFCASSPSQGMTGELFFGEGSRLTVL.

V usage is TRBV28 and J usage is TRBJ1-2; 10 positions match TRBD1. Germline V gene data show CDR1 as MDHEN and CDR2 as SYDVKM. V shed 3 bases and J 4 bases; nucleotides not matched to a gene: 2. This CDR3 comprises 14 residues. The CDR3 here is CASSFGDRGYGYTF. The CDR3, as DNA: TGTGCCAGCAGTTTTGGGGACAGGGGCTATGGCTACACCTTC.

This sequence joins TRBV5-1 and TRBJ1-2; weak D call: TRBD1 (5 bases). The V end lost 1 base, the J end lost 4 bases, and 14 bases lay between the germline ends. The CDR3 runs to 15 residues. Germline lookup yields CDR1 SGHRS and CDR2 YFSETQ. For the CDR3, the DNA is TGCGCCAGCAGCTTGTATCCAGGGTCAGCCTATGGCTACACCTTC. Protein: CASSLYPGSAYGYTF.

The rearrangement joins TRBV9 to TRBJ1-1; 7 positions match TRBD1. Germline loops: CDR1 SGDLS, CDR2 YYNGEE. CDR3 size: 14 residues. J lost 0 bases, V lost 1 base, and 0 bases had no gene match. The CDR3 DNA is TGTGCCAGCAGCGTAACAGGGGTGAACACTGAAGCTTTCTTT. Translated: CASSVTGVNTEAFF.

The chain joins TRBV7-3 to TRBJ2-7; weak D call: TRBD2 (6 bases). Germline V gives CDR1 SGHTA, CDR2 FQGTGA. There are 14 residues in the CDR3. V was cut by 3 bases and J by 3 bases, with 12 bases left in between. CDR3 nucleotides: TGTGCCAGCAGCTTCGAAGGTAGCGGCTACGAGCAGTACTTC. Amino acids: CASSFEGSGYEQYF.

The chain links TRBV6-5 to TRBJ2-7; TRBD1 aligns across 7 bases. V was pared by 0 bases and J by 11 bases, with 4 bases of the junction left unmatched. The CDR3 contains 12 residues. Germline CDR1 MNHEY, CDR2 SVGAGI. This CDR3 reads CASSYSSGQEYF. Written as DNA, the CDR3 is TGTGCCAGCAGTTACTCGAGTGGACAGGAGTACTTC.

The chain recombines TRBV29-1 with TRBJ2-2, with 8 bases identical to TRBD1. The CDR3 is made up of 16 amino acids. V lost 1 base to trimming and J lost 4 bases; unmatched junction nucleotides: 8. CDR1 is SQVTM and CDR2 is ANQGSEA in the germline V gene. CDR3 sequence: CSVEGGTGGSTGELFF. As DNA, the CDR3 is TGCAGCGTTGAAGGAGGAACAGGGGGGAGCACCGGGGAGCTGTTTTTT.

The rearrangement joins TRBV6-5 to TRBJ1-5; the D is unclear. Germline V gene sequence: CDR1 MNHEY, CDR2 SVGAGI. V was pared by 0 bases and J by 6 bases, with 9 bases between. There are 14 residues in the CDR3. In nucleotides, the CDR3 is TGTGCCAGCAGTTACTCGCTAGGGAGTCAGCCCCAGCATTTT. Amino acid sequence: CASSYSLGSQPQHF.

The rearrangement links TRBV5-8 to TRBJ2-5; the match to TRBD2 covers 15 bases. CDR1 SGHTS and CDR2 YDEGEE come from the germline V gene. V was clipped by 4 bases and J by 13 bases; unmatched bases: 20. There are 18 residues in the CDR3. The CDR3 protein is CASSPTGDSGLAGGRPYF. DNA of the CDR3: TGTGCCAGCAGCCCCACGGGAGACTCGGGACTAGCGGGAGGCCGTCCGTACTTC.

The CDR3 reads CASSLAPAGGSGELFF. CDR3 DNA sequence: TGTGCCAGCAGCTTAGCGCCTGCGGGAGGATCCGGGGAGCTGTTTTTT. The chain uses TRBV7-2 and TRBJ2-2; 8 bases are a match to TRBD2. Per the germline V gene, CDR1 is SGHTA and CDR2 is FQGNSA. This CDR3 spans 16 amino acids. V shed 0 bases, J shed 6 bases, and the junction held 6 bases outside the gene matches. Looking up the rest from reference TRBV7-2 and TRBJ2-2 gives the full variable domain: GAGVSQSPSNKVTEKGKDVELRCDPISGHTALYWYRQSLGQGLEFLIYFQGNSAPDKSGLPSDRFSAERTGGSVSTLTIQRTQQEDSAVYLCASSLAPAGGSGELFFGEGSRLTVL.

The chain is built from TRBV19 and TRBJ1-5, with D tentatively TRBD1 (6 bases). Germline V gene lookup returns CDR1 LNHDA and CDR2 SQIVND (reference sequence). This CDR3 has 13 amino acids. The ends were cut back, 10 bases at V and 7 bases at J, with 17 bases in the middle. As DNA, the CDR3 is TGTGCCACCTCAGGGGAATTCGGGCAGCCCCAGCATTTT. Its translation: CATSGEFGQPQHF.

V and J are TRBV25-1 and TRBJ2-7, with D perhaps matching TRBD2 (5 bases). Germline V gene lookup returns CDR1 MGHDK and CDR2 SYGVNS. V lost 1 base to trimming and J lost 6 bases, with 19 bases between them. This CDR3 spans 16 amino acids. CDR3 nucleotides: TGTGCCAGCAGTGAATCCAACGGTCGTGGGAGTGGCGAGCAGTACTTC. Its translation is CASSESNGRGSGEQYF.

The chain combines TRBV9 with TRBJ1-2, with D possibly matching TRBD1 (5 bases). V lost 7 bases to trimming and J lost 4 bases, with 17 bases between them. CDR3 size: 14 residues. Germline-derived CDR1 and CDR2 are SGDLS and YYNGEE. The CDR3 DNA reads TGTGCCAGCCGTAGGAGTGGAGGGGCCTATGGCTACACCTTC. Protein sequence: CASRRSGGAYGYTF.

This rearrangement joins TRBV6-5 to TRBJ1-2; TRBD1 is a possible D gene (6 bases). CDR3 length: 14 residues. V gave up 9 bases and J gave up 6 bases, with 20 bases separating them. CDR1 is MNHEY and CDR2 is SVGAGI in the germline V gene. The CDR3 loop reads CARSDTYRENGYTF. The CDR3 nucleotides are TGTGCCAGATCCGATACTTACAGGGAGAATGGCTACACCTTC.

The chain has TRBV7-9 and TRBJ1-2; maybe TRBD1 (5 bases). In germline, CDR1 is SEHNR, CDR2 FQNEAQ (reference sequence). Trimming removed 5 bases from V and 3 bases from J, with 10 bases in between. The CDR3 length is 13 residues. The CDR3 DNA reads TGTGCCAGCAGCGTAACGGGGGACTATGGCTACACCTTC. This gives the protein CASSVTGDYGYTF.

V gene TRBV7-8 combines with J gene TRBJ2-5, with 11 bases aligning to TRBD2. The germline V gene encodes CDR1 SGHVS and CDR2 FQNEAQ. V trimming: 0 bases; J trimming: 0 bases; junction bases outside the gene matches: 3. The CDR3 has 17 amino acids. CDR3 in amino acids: CASSLASGGGDQETQYF. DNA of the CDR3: TGTGCCAGCAGCTTAGCTAGCGGGGGGGGAGACCAAGAGACCCAGTACTTC.

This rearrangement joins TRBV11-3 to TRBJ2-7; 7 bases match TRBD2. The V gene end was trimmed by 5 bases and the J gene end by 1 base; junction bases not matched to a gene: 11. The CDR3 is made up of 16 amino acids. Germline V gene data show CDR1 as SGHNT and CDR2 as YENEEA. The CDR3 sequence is CASSPHRLAESYEQYF. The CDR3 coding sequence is TGTGCCAGCAGCCCCCACCGGCTAGCGGAATCCTACGAGCAGTACTTC.

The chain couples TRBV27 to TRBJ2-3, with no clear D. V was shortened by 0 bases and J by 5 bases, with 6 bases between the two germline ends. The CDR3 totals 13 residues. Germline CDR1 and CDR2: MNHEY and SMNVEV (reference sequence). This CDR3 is CASSLSRLDTQYF. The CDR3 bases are TGTGCCAGCAGTTTATCGAGGCTAGATACGCAGTATTTT.

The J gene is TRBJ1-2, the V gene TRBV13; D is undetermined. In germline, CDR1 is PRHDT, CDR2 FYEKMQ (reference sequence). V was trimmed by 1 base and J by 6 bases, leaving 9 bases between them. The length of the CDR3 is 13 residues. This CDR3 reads CASSLVSVDGYTF. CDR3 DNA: TGTGCCAGCAGCTTAGTATCGGTTGATGGCTACACCTTC.

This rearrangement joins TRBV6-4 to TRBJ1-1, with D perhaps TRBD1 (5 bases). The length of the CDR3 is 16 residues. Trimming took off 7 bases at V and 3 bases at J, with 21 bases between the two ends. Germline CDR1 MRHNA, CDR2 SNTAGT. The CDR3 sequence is CASTYREDSGDTEAFF. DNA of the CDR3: TGTGCCAGCACCTATAGGGAGGACTCGGGGGACACTGAAGCTTTCTTT.

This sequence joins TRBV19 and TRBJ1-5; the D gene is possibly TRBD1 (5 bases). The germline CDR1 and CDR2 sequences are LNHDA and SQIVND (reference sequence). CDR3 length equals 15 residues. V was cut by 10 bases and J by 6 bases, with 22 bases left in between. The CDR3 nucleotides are TGTGCCACCCAGGGTCAGGTTCGTTATAGTCAGCCCCAGCATTTT. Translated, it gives CATQGQVRYSQPQHF.

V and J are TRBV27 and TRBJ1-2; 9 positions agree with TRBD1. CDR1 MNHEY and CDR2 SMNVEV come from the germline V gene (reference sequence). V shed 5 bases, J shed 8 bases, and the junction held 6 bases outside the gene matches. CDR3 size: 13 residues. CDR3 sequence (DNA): TGTGCCAGCAGTCCTGGGACAGGGCCCGGCTACACCTTC. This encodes CASSPGTGPGYTF.

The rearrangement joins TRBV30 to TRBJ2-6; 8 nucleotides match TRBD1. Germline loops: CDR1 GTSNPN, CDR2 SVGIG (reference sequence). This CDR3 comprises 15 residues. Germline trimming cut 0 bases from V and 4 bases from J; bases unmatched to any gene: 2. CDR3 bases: TGTGCCTGGAGTGTACAGGGGGGAGGGGCCAACGTCCTGACTTTC. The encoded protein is CAWSVQGGGANVLTF. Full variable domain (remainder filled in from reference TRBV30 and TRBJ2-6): SQTIHQWPATLVQPVGSPLSLECTVEGTSNPNLYWYRQAAGRGLQLLFYSVGIGQISSEVPQNLSASRPQDRQFILSSKKLLLSDSGFYLCAWSVQGGGANVLTFGAGSRLTVL.

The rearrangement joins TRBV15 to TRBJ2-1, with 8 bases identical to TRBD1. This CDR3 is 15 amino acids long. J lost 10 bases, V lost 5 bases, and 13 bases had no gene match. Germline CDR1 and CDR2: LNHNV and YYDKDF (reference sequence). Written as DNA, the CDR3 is TGTGCCACCAGCGGCAGTCTACGGACAGGGTTCGAGCAGTTCTTC. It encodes CATSGSLRTGFEQFF.

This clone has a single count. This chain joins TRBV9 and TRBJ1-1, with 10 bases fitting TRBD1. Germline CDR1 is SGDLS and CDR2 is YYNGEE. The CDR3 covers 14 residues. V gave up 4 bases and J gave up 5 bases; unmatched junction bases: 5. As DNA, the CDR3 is TGTGCCAGCAGCCCGGACAGGGGGAGGACTGAAGCTTTCTTT. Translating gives CASSPDRGRTEAFF.